This TCR beta chain was obtained from a study of response to subunit inactivated influenza vaccine. CDR1 is SGHAT and CDR2 is FQNNGV in the germline V gene. The CDR3 runs to 18 residues. V was pared by 3 bases and J by 0 bases, with 18 bases between. The sample holds a few counts of this clonotype. TCRdb recomputed calls from the RT-PCR reads with MiXCR, one row per CDR3 protein. The sample holds 550,000 to 600,000 distinct CDR3 sequences, 10% to 15% seen once. This specimen consisted of PBMCs from blood, obtained on the day of vaccination. This sequence was found in a man in his fifties who received an inactivated influenza vaccine. This sequence joins TRBV11-2 and TRBJ2-4, with D perhaps assigned TRBD1 or TRBD2 (5 bases each). CDR3 sequence: CASSFGPRWGIAKNIQYF. The CDR3 DNA sequence: TGTGCCAGCAGCTTCGGGCCTAGGTGGGGGATAGCCAAAAACATTCAGTACTTC.